This entry lists 3 T cell receptor beta chains sequenced from one sample in a study of CD8+ T cells in alopecia areata. Reverse transcription of extracted RNA yielded cDNA, which provided the sequencing template. Clones were sequenced by immunoSEQ multiplex PCR, and TCRdb holds only the in-frame ones, with some missing. The table includes roughly 200,000 clones, roughly two fifths detected once. The treatment is: oral pan-JAK inhibitor, 5-10 mg twice daily. Specimen: CD4+ T cells sorted from blood, collected at approximately week 30, from a patient treated with tofacitinib. All receptors derive from a human donor with alopecia areata.

This chain links TRBV2 with TRBJ2-2; 9 nucleotides match TRBD2. In germline, CDR1 is SNHLY, CDR2 FYNNEI. The V gene end was trimmed by 7 bases and the J gene end by 4 bases; junction bases not matched to a gene: 7. CDR3 length equals 15 residues. The CDR3 protein is CASTGAGGVTGELFF. CDR3 DNA sequence: TGTGCCAGCACCGGGGCGGGAGGGGTCACCGGGGAGCTGTTTTTT.

The rearrangement joins TRBV18 to TRBJ1-2, with 9 bases aligning to TRBD1. V lost 3 bases, J lost 6 bases, and 5 bases stayed unmatched. Germline CDR1 and CDR2: KGHSH and LQKENI. The CDR3 has 14 residues. In nucleotides, the CDR3 is TGTGCCAGCTCACCTTGGGACAGGGAGGATGGCTACACCTTC. It codes for CASSPWDREDGYTF. Filled out from reference TRBV18 and TRBJ1-2, the complete variable domain reads NAGVMQNPRHLVRRRGQEARLRCSPMKGHSHVYWYRQLPEEGLKFMVYLQKENIIDESGMPKERFSAEFPKEGPSILRIQQVVRGDSAAYFCASSPWDREDGYTFGSGTRLTVV.

This clone was seen a few times. This chain joins TRBV4-1 and TRBJ2-5; 11 bases align to TRBD2. CDR1 is MGHRA and CDR2 is YSYEKL in the germline V gene. The CDR3 loop spans 16 amino acids. Germline trimming cut 1 base from V and 8 bases from J; bases unmatched to any gene: 9. The CDR3, as DNA: TGCGCCAGCAGCCAAGCCCCCCCGGGACTAGCGGCTACCCAGTACTTC. Residues: CASSQAPPGLAATQYF.